This TCR beta chain was observed in a study of blood T cell repertoires in COVID-19 (dated by TCRdb to the early 2020s). The study in broad terms: Samples from collaborators originated in the United States, Italy and Spain and spanned both the acute and convalescent phases of COVID-19. Deeply sampled blood TCRbeta repertoires from subjects exposed to, actively infected with, or recovered from COVID-19 were included in the dataset. The samples were drawn from the first 160 participants of the ongoing ImmuneRACE study and from about 1,200 subjects provided by 6 global collaborators. Nearly every sample came with metadata listing a de-identified subject ID, COVID-19 status, age in years and sex. A freely available public database, intended as a resource for researchers studying the immune response to SARS-CoV-2, is where the repertoires were released. Where available, HLA class I and class II types were obtained from metadata supplied by the sample provider rather than from assay-based typing. The material from the prospective study consisted of cDNA or gDNA derived from T cells, B-cell-depleted T cells, or PBMCs.

The immunoSEQ Assay, a bias-controlled multiplex PCR, was used to amplify TCRbeta CDR3 regions from genomic DNA. In the paper's pipeline: Within the assay, amplification of reference gene primers was used to estimate how many nucleated cells each sample contained. Sequence reads were collapsed and filtered to measure the absolute abundance of every unique TCRbeta CDR3 rearrangement. Productive Simpson clonality was computed per sample as the square root of Simpson's diversity index over productive rearrangements. Drawn from immuneACCESS, this table holds only the in-frame rearrangements with V and J called that TCRdb kept. Clones are partly lost; checked studies trace under half to an unresolved V gene and leave the rest unexplained. For V, J and clone size, that table is used; D and trimming come from the DNA. The sample table holds 250,000 or so clones, of which 65% to 85% were seen once. In total, the top ten clones hold roughly 3.6% of the sample.

Enrolling through a virtual design, the prospective study's participants ranged in age from roughly 18 to 90 years and lived across roughly 23 United States geographic areas. Cohort assignment in the prospective study relied on participant-reported clinical history from a screening survey and a study questionnaire. Recovered participants in ImmuneRACE Cohort 3 were defined as having two consecutive negative NP/OP PCR tests, clearance from a healthcare professional, or resolution of symptoms. In the prospective study, mobile phlebotomists collected whole blood, serum and a nasopharyngeal or oropharyngeal swab from each participant. Prospective study participants could optionally give additional blood draws and questionnaires over an approximately two-month period. Blood samples from the prospective study were shipped frozen or at room temperature prior to DNA extraction. Overall study outcomes, separate from this receptor: Clinical and demographic metadata were provided uncurated, with the amount varying by source and participant.

Concerning this clone: No antigen is known for it. No qualities accompany the bases; no much larger clone lies one base away.

The source material was PBMCs or T cells enriched from blood (not recorded which). The sequence came from a man aged 45-60 years who had recovered from COVID-19.

The CDR3 reads CASSLGRAADEQFF. The sequenced DNA is TGCGCCAGCAGCTTAGGCCGCGCGGCGGATGAGCAGTTCTTC. This chain is built from TRBV5-1 and TRBJ2-1, with the D gene call left open. The germline V gene encodes CDR1 SGHRS and CDR2 YFSETQ. CDR3 length: 14 amino acids, cysteine to phenylalanine. The sequence is cut down to CDR3 DNA, 42 bases in frame from base 1. At the junction V is shortened by 2 bases and J by 8 bases, with 14 bases in between.